This is a list of T cell receptor beta chains from one sample in a study of CD4 T cells in relation to SARS-CoV-2 and coronaviruses. For these TCRs, the target antigens are not known. Generated by immunoSEQ multiplex PCR, the TCRdb table keeps only in-frame clones and is missing some. The table lists around 34,000 clones, under 80% of them singletons. Sequenced input: memory CD4+ T cells from PBMCs, cultured in vitro. All receptors come from an adult with COVID-19. Both conserved end residues are part of each CDR3. A D gene is named only where the DNA matches it firmly. Only some rows state a clone size, as once, few, many or a class for expanded clones.

TRBV4-3,.,TRBJ2-2,.,CASSSSQVGAGELFF,TGCGCCAGCAGCTCCTCGCAGGTGGGGGCCGGGGAGCTGTTTTTT
TRBV2,few,TRBJ2-3,.,CASSEGVGRSGSDTQYF,TGTGCCAGCAGTGAAGGGGTAGGGCGAAGCGGATCAGATACGCAGTATTTT
TRBV5-8,.,TRBJ2-2,.,CASSFLPRGTNTGELFF,TGTGCCAGCAGCTTCCTCCCCAGAGGAACGAACACCGGGGAGCTGTTTTTT
TRBV11-2,.,TRBJ2-3,.,CASSLQGTDTQYF,TGTGCCAGCAGCTTACAGGGCACAGATACGCAGTATTTT
TRBV5-8,.,TRBJ2-1,TRBD2,CASSLRLAGTVF,TGTGCCAGCAGCTTGCGGCTAGCGGGAACTGTCTTC
TRBV19,.,TRBJ2-1,.,CASKNRVNNEQFF,TGTGCCAGTAAGAACAGGGTAAACAATGAGCAGTTCTTC
TRBV11-3,.,TRBJ2-3,.,CASSRGGGGTDTQYF,TGTGCCAGCAGCCGCGGAGGGGGGGGCACAGATACGCAGTATTTT
TRBV14,few,TRBJ2-7,.,CASSQGQGPYEQYF,TGTGCCAGCAGCCAAGGCCAGGGGCCCTACGAGCAGTACTTC
TRBV6-2/TRBV6-3,.,TRBJ2-3,TRBD2,CASSPGTTKTDTQYF,TGTGCCAGCAGCCCAGGGACTACAAAAACAGATACGCAGTATTTT
TRBV18,few,TRBJ2-3,TRBD1,CASSPQTGRTDTQYF,TGTGCCAGCTCACCTCAGACAGGGCGCACAGATACGCAGTATTTT
TRBV2,.,TRBJ2-7,.,CASSTGSPQMLGSYEQYF,TGTGCCAGCAGTACAGGCTCCCCTCAGATGCTGGGCTCCTACGAGCAGTACTTC
TRBV19,.,TRBJ1-5,.,CASRPPGEVNQPQHF,TGTGCCAGTAGACCCCCAGGGGAAGTGAATCAGCCCCAGCATTTT
TRBV6-4,.,TRBJ2-3,TRBD2,CASSPAGDGTDTQYF,TGTGCCAGCAGCCCAGCGGGAGACGGCACAGATACGCAGTATTTT
TRBV14,.,TRBJ2-7,TRBD1,CASSQELGTGRYF,TGTGCCAGCAGCCAAGAACTAGGGACAGGGAGGTACTTC
TRBV4-3,few,TRBJ2-1,.,CASSQDRYDEQFF,TGCGCCAGCAGCCAAGATAGATACGATGAGCAGTTCTTC
TRBV7-2,once,TRBJ2-3,.,CASSKIAVHTQYF,TGTGCCAGCAGCAAAATAGCGGTACATACGCAGTATTTT
TRBV6-5,.,TRBJ2-5,.,CASSSSDLDETQYF,TGTGCCAGCAGCTCCTCGGACCTTGACGAGACCCAGTACTTC
TRBV30,.,TRBJ2-7,.,CAWSVLDSPYEQYF,TGTGCCTGGAGTGTACTGGACAGCCCCTACGAGCAGTACTTC
TRBV28,.,TRBJ1-1,TRBD1,CASSLRGTGMNTEAFF,TGTGCCAGCAGTTTACGAGGGACAGGGATGAACACTGAAGCTTTCTTT
TRBV3-1/TRBV3-2,few,TRBJ2-7,.,CASSQLTEQYF,TGTGCCAGCAGCCAACTAACCGAGCAGTACTTC
TRBV3-1/TRBV3-2,.,TRBJ2-1,TRBD2,CASSPGTSYNEQFF,TGTGCCAGCAGCCCGGGGACTAGCTACAATGAGCAGTTCTTC
TRBV12-3/TRBV12-4,few,TRBJ2-1,TRBD1,CASRLKGAGFF,TGTGCCAGCAGGTTAAAGGGGGCAGGGTTCTTC
TRBV12-3/TRBV12-4,.,TRBJ2-2,.,CASRGQNTGELFF,TGTGCCAGCAGGGGACAAAACACCGGGGAGCTGTTTTTT
TRBV6-5,.,TRBJ2-3,.,CASRRDSITTQYF,TGTGCCAGCAGACGGGACTCCATAACTACGCAGTATTTT
TRBV6-6,few,TRBJ2-7,.,CASSYSTNAQYF,TGTGCCAGCAGTTACTCGACCAACGCGCAGTACTTC
TRBV4-3,.,TRBJ2-1,.,CASSQGGGQNYNEQFF,TGCGCCAGCAGCCAAGGAGGCGGACAGAATTACAATGAGCAGTTCTTC
TRBV29-1,.,TRBJ1-1,TRBD1,CSVDRENTEAFF,TGCAGCGTGGACAGGGAGAACACTGAAGCTTTCTTT
TRBV19,.,TRBJ2-7,TRBD1,CASSRGQGITYEQYF,TGTGCCAGTAGTCGGGGACAGGGGATAACCTACGAGCAGTACTTC
TRBV2,.,TRBJ1-5,.,CASSETGEGPMGNQPQHF,TGTGCCAGCAGTGAAACCGGGGAAGGGCCTATGGGCAATCAGCCCCAGCATTTT
TRBV28,.,TRBJ2-5,.,CASSLNLGETQYF,TGTGCCAGCAGTTTGAACCTTGGGGAGACCCAGTACTTC
TRBV5-1,.,TRBJ2-7,TRBD1,CASSPDRDREQYF,TGCGCCAGCAGCCCTGACCGGGACAGAGAACAGTACTTC
TRBV28,.,TRBJ1-5,.,CASSFGGDQPQHF,TGTGCCAGCAGTTTTGGGGGTGACCAGCCCCAGCATTTT
TRBV5-4,once,TRBJ2-1,TRBD1,CASGTVDNEQFF,TGTGCCAGCGGGACAGTAGACAATGAGCAGTTCTTC
TRBV3-1/TRBV3-2,.,TRBJ2-1,.,CASSPTVSSYNEQFF,TGTGCCAGCAGCCCAACGGTAAGCTCCTACAATGAGCAGTTCTTC
TRBV7-2,few,TRBJ2-7,TRBD2,CASSPRLAVSYEQYF,TGTGCCAGCAGCCCCCGACTAGCGGTCTCCTACGAGCAGTACTTC
TRBV18,.,TRBJ2-1,TRBD1,CASSPPSGQGVNEQFF,TGTGCCAGCTCACCACCTTCAGGACAGGGGGTTAATGAGCAGTTCTTC
TRBV6-6,.,TRBJ2-3,.,CASRIQGSADTQYF,TGTGCCAGCAGGATACAGGGATCGGCAGATACGCAGTATTTT
TRBV28,few,TRBJ1-4,TRBD1,CASSPAGTALRGEKLFF,TGTGCCAGCAGTCCTGCCGGGACAGCCTTAAGAGGGGAAAAACTGTTTTTT
TRBV5-1,.,TRBJ1-4,.,CASSLQAGPNEKLFF,TGCGCCAGCAGCCTTCAGGCGGGGCCTAATGAAAAACTGTTTTTT
TRBV5-1,.,TRBJ2-7,.,CASRDSYEQYF,TGCGCCAGCCGCGACAGCTACGAGCAGTACTTC
TRBV4-1,.,TRBJ2-7,.,CASSQDGLASSYEQYF,TGCGCCAGCAGCCAAGATGGGCTAGCGAGCTCCTACGAGCAGTACTTC
TRBV3-1/TRBV3-2,.,TRBJ2-5,.,CASSRRAYAASQETQYF,TGTGCCAGCAGCCGAAGAGCGTACGCGGCCTCCCAAGAGACCCAGTACTTC
TRBV6-5,few,TRBJ2-1,TRBD2,CASSTRLAVFNEQFF,TGTGCCAGCAGTACTAGACTAGCGGTCTTCAATGAGCAGTTCTTC